This paragraph reports one T cell receptor (beta chain). The data stem from a study of T cell changes during pregnancy in multiple sclerosis. This CDR3 has 16 residues. Germline CDR1 reads LNHNV; CDR2 reads YYDKDF (reference sequence). The repertoire was sequenced with immunoSEQ multiplex PCR; TCRdb's copy has only in-frame clones and lacks some. The sample lists 65,000 to 85,000 clones, under 95% occurring once. The chain combines TRBV15 with TRBJ2-5; 9 bases map to TRBD1. The DNA end favors TRBJ2-7, so the J call may be wrong. This TCR was sampled from a female donor with multiple sclerosis, enrolled in a pregnancy study. The specimen comprised peripheral blood, sampled in the third trimester of pregnancy. The chain's CDR3 is CATSRDSGTGLYEQYF. The CDR3 DNA follows: TGTGCCACCAGCAGAGATTCCGGGACAGGGCTCTACGAGCAGTACTTC.